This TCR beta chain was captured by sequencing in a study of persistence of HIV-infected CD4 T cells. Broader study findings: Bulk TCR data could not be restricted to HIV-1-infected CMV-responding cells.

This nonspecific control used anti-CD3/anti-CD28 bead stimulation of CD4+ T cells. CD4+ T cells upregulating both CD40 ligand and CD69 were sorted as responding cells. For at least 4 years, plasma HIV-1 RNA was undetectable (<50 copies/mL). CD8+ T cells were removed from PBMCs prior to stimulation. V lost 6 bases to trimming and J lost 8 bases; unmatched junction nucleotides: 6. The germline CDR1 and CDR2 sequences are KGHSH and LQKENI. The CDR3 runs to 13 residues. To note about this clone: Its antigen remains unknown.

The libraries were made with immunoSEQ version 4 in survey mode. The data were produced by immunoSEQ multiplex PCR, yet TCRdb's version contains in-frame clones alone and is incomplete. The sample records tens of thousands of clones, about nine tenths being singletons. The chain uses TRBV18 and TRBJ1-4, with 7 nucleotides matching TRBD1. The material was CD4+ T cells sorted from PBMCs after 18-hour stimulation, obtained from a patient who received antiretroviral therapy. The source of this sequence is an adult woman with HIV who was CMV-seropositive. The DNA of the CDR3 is TGTGCCAGCTCTCGAGGGGGCGAGGAAAAACTGTTTTTT. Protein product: CASSRGGEEKLFF.